The clone carrying this TCR beta chain was counted between two and nine times. The data originate from a study of cytomegalovirus exposure and HLA in healthy donors. CDR3 length equals 14 residues. J was trimmed by 5 bases and V by 6 bases; bases with no gene match: 8. Germline-derived CDR1 and CDR2 are SQVTM and ANQGSEA. Primers included in the PCR were 60 Vbeta and 13 Jbeta primers. The table came from immunoSEQ multiplex PCR; TCRdb's copy has only in-frame clones and leaves some out. This table has 150,000 to 200,000 clones, roughly 80% appearing once. The receptor was derived from a male donor in good health and CMV-seronegative. V is TRBV29-1 and J is TRBJ1-3; 9 nucleotides align to TRBD1. The sequencing input was PBMCs. The CDR3 DNA follows: TGCAGCGTCTCCACCGGGACAGGGAGAAACACCATATATTTT. Encoded protein: CSVSTGTGRNTIYF.